A selection of T cell receptor beta chains follows, all from one sample in a study of chemoradiotherapy in HPV16-positive cancers. The method was immunoSEQ multiplex PCR; TCRdb's version includes in-frame clones alone and lacks a portion of them. The data show over a thousand clones, around 85% seen once. Specimen: tumor tissue, collected from a patient who underwent chemoradiotherapy. These receptors originate from a human donor with HPV-associated anogenital cancer. Both conserved end residues are part of each CDR3. A D gene is named only where the DNA matches it firmly. The size field is filled for only some rows; it gives once, few, many or a size class.

>-|-|TRBV5-5|TRBJ2-7
CASSLEGDKLYEQYF
TGTGCCAGCAGCTTGGAGGGGGACAAGCTCTACGAGCAGTACTTC
>few|-|TRBV5-1|TRBJ2-7
CASSSSLSSYEQYF
TGCGCCAGCAGCTCCAGTCTAAGCTCCTACGAGCAGTACTTC
>-|TRBD1|TRBV6-1|TRBJ2-5
CASDRDSKTQYF
TGTGCCAGCGACAGGGATAGTAAGACCCAGTACTTC
>-|-|TRBV2|TRBJ1-6
CARAGVKTLESPLHF
TGTGCCCGAGCAGGTGTAAAGACCCTCGAATCACCCCTCCACTTT
>-|-|TRBV14|TRBJ1-4
CASSQVRVQEKLFF
TGTGCCAGCAGCCAAGTCAGGGTTCAGGAAAAACTGTTTTTT
>-|TRBD1|TRBV30|TRBJ1-2
CAWSAGGKGYTF
TGTGCCTGGAGTGCAGGGGGAAAGGGCTACACCTTC
>-|-|TRBV7-3|TRBJ1-6
CASSWDRAEPLHF
TGTGCCAGCAGCTGGGACCGGGCCGAACCCCTCCACTTT
>-|TRBD1|TRBV6-6|TRBJ2-2
CASSYQGATGELFF
TGTGCCAGCAGTTACCAGGGGGCCACCGGGGAGCTGTTTTTT
>few|TRBD1|TRBV11-2|TRBJ2-1
CASSPWSRDRKNEQFF
TGTGCCAGCAGCCCCTGGTCCCGGGACAGAAAAAATGAGCAGTTCTTC
>-|TRBD1|TRBV11-3|TRBJ1-2
CASSLTGRGQGYTF
TGTGCCAGCAGCTTAACGGGCAGGGGGCAGGGCTACACCTTC
>-|TRBD1|TRBV5-1|TRBJ2-1
CASSLEETGVVSPSYNEQFF
TGCGCCAGCAGCTTGGAAGAGACAGGGGTGGTATCTCCCTCCTACAATGAGCAGTTCTTC